This T cell receptor beta chain was obtained from a study of blood T cell repertoires in COVID-19. The CDR3 has 18 amino acids. The V end was cut by 2 bases, the J end by 0 bases, with 17 bases between. Germline V CDR1 and CDR2: SGHVS, FNYEAQ. Produced via immunoSEQ multiplex PCR; TCRdb's table is partial and in-frame only. Among approximately 80,000 clones, around 90% were seen once, and the ten largest hold approximately 10%. Sequencing input: peripheral blood. This sequence was found in a human donor in a cohort sampled during active COVID-19. The chain recombines TRBV7-6 with TRBJ2-1; perhaps TRBD1 as D (6 bases). The CDR3, as DNA: TGTGCCAGCAGCTTACGGACGGGGCAGGGGAGCTCCTACAATGAGCAGTTCTTC. It codes for CASSLRTGQGSSYNEQFF. Based on the CDR3 plus reference TRBV7-6 and TRBJ2-1, the full variable domain is GAGVSQSPRYKVTKRGQDVALRCDPISGHVSLYWYRQALGQGPEFLTYFNYEAQQDKSGLPNDRFSAERPEGSISTLTIQRTEQRDSAMYRCASSLRTGQGSSYNEQFFGPGTRLTVL.